The 17 T cell receptor beta chains in this list originate from one sample, sequenced in a study of cytomegalovirus exposure and HLA in healthy donors. Primers: 60 Vbeta forward and 13 Jbeta reverse. Here immunoSEQ multiplex PCR was the method, and the copy in TCRdb shows in-frame clones only, minus some. Among around 120,000 clones, around 80% were seen once, and the ten largest hold under 3.5%. Source material: PBMCs. The receptors were sampled from a man between 50 and 59 years old in good health and CMV-seronegative.

The CDR3 loop is CASSSDRFSNEQYF. In DNA, the CDR3 is TGTGCCAGCAGCTCGGACAGGTTCTCTAACGAGCAGTACTTC. The chain links TRBV7-3 to TRBJ2-7; TRBD1 matches 7 bases. Germline lookup yields CDR1 SGHTA and CDR2 FQGTGA. Losses at the gene ends were 4 bases for V and 5 bases for J; bases not matched to a gene: 8. The CDR3 sequence is 14 residues long.

The rearrangement joins TRBV5-6 to TRBJ2-1; 8 nucleotides line up with TRBD2. CDR1 is SGHDT, CDR2 YYEEEE, per germline. The CDR3 spans 15 residues. V dropped 4 bases and J dropped 9; count of bases not matched to a gene: 12. Here the CDR3 reads CASSPGLDERGEQFF. DNA for the CDR3: TGTGCCAGCAGCCCGGGACTAGACGAGCGAGGTGAGCAGTTCTTC.

J is TRBJ2-5 and V is TRBV5-1; tentative D call: TRBD2 (5 bases). CDR3 size: 15 residues. V shed 0 bases and J shed 5 bases, with 14 bases lying between them. CDR1 and CDR2 (germline): SGHRS, YFSETQ. The CDR3, as DNA: TGCGCCAGCAGCTTGGTTTGGGATAGCGTGGAGACCCAGTACTTC. Its protein is CASSLVWDSVETQYF.

This rearrangement joins TRBV5-1 to TRBJ1-5; the D is unclear. CDR1 is SGHRS, CDR2 YFSETQ, per germline. This CDR3 contains 15 residues. V dropped 0 bases and J dropped 0 bases, with 7 bases sitting between them. CDR3 nucleotides: TGCGCCAGCAGCTTGGACTTTAATAGCAATCAGCCCCAGCATTTT. As protein: CASSLDFNSNQPQHF.

This clone was recorded a few times. The chain joins TRBV2 to TRBJ2-5; D is ambiguous. Germline assignment: CDR1 SNHLY and CDR2 FYNNEI. This CDR3 comprises 13 residues. V shed 3 bases and J shed 5 bases, with 10 bases lying between them. The CDR3 DNA reads TGTGCCAGCAGTGACGGCGGCCTGGAGACCCAGTACTTC. Translated, it gives CASSDGGLETQYF.

The gene calls are TRBV5-1 and TRBJ2-1; 11 bases agree with TRBD2. This CDR3 contains 15 residues. The ends lost 4 bases at V and 10 bases at J; junction bases unmatched: 10. Per germline, CDR1 SGHRS and CDR2 YFSETQ. This chain's CDR3 is CASSISGGGSREQFF. In DNA form, the CDR3 reads TGCGCCAGCAGCATTAGCGGGGGGGGCTCACGGGAGCAGTTCTTC.

The V call is TRBV4-3, the J call TRBJ1-1, with 7 nucleotides matching TRBD1. The CDR3 sequence is 13 residues long. Germline values: CDR1 LGHNA, CDR2 YSLEER. J was trimmed by 6 bases and V by 1 base; bases with no gene match: 2. CDR3 DNA sequence: TGCGCCAGCAGCCAAGCCGGGACAGCTGAAGCTTTCTTT. It specifies CASSQAGTAEAFF.

V gene TRBV27 combines with J gene TRBJ2-3; 7 bases match TRBD2. Germline V lookup: CDR1 MNHEY, CDR2 SMNVEV (reference sequence). Trimming cost V 4 bases and J 4 bases; bases outside gene matches: 11. The CDR3 sequence is 16 residues long. The CDR3 loop is CASSSFSSGVADTQYF. The CDR3 DNA sequence: TGTGCCAGCAGTTCCTTTTCCAGCGGGGTAGCAGATACGCAGTATTTT.

This rearrangement joins TRBV5-8 to TRBJ2-1; 7 positions agree with TRBD1. The CDR3 sequence is 12 residues long. After removal of 3 bases from V and 10 bases from J, the junction contained 4 bases not matched to a gene. Germline CDR1 and CDR2: SGHTS and YDEGEE. For the CDR3, the DNA is TGTGCCAGCAGCTACGACAGGGAAGAGCAGTTCTTC. This codes for CASSYDREEQFF.

The chain combines TRBV19 with TRBJ1-6, with no clear D. V was cut by 0 bases and J by 5 bases, with 2 bases left in between. The CDR3 runs to 13 residues. CDR1 and CDR2 (germline): LNHDA, SQIVND (reference sequence). The CDR3 nucleotides read TGTGCCAGTAGTATAGACGATAATTCACCCCTCCACTTT. It translates to CASSIDDNSPLHF. The full variable domain, completed using reference TRBV19 and TRBJ1-6, is DGGITQSPKYLFRKEGQNVTLSCEQNLNHDAMYWYRQDPGQGLRLIYYSQIVNDFQKGDIAEGYSVSREKKESFPLTVTSAQKNPTAFYLCASSIDDNSPLHFGNGTRLTVT.

This rearrangement joins TRBV6-1 to TRBJ1-2, with D possibly matching TRBD1 (5 bases). The CDR3 has 14 amino acids. In germline, CDR1 is MNHNS, CDR2 SASEGT. Trimming shortened V by 6 bases and J by 4 bases, and 15 bases separated the two germline ends. CDR3 sequence: CASRPAAGPYGYTF. In nucleotides, the CDR3 is TGTGCCAGCAGACCCGCGGCAGGGCCCTATGGCTACACCTTC.

The V and J genes are TRBV18 and TRBJ2-7, with 8 bases lining up with TRBD1. The CDR3 covers 14 residues. Germline CDR1 reads KGHSH; CDR2 reads LQKENI. Trimming cost V 5 bases and J 6 bases; bases outside gene matches: 9. The CDR3 sequence is CASSSQGTGGEQYF. CDR3 nucleotide sequence: TGTGCCAGCTCATCACAGGGTACAGGGGGCGAGCAGTACTTC. Full variable domain (remainder filled in from reference TRBV18 and TRBJ2-7): NAGVMQNPRHLVRRRGQEARLRCSPMKGHSHVYWYRQLPEEGLKFMVYLQKENIIDESGMPKERFSAEFPKEGPSILRIQQVVRGDSAAYFCASSSQGTGGEQYFGPGTRLTVT.

This clone was observed once. The chain employs TRBV4-3 and TRBJ2-5; D possibly corresponds to TRBD1 (6 bases). CDR1 and CDR2 from the germline V gene are LGHNA and YSLEER. The CDR3 runs 16 residues. Trimming took 4 bases from V and 0 from J, leaving 15 bases between them. The CDR3 spells CASSLRQDRYQETQYF. The CDR3 DNA sequence: TGCGCCAGCAGCCTCAGACAGGACCGGTACCAAGAGACCCAGTACTTC.

This rearrangement joins TRBV11-2 to TRBJ1-1; 7 bases agree with TRBD1. This CDR3 has 15 amino acids. J was trimmed by 2 bases and V by 3 bases; bases with no gene match: 6. In germline, CDR1 is SGHAT, CDR2 FQNNGV. CDR3 in amino acids: CASSFLWTGNTEAFF. Here the CDR3 DNA reads TGTGCCAGCAGCTTCCTTTGGACAGGAAACACTGAAGCTTTCTTT.

A few counts support this clone. This chain joins TRBV5-1 and TRBJ1-6; no clear D gene. CDR3 length: 15 residues. Germline V gives CDR1 SGHRS, CDR2 YFSETQ. V shed 4 bases and J shed 9 bases, with 17 bases lying between them. The CDR3 here is CASSPDTGPGSPLHF. For the CDR3, the DNA is TGCGCCAGCAGCCCAGACACCGGCCCCGGTTCACCCCTCCACTTT.

In the case of this clone: This sample also contains other DNA sequences that code for the same CDR3. The CDR3 loop reads CASRNSGTADGYTF. The CDR3 DNA follows: TGTGCCAGCAGAAATTCCGGGACAGCGGATGGCTACACCTTC. This chain connects TRBV9 to TRBJ1-2, with TRBD1 matching 7 bases. The CDR3 loop spans 14 amino acids. The V gene end was trimmed by 5 bases and the J gene end by 6 bases; junction bases not matched to a gene: 10. Germline lookup yields CDR1 SGDLS and CDR2 YYNGEE.

In its sample, this clone was seen a few times. The chain uses TRBV2 and TRBJ1-6; D is unclear. V gave up 2 bases and J gave up 5 bases, with 10 bases separating them. CDR1 and CDR2 (germline): SNHLY, FYNNEI. The CDR3 loop spans 15 amino acids. CDR3: CASSEFGPDNSPLHF. The CDR3 nucleotides are TGTGCCAGCAGTGAATTTGGGCCGGATAATTCACCCCTCCACTTT.